This T cell receptor beta chain derives from a study of glioma-infiltrating T cells after dendritic cell vaccination. In the study overall: Monocyte-derived dendritic cells, cultured six to seven days with IL-4 and GM-CSF, were pulsed with autologous tumor lysate. At biweekly intervals, patients got three intradermal dendritic cell vaccine injections.

Comments on this clone: As yet, its antigen is unknown. Germline is not matched at one junction end, which may reflect a read error.

The V gene's germline CDR1 is SSHAT and CDR2 FNYEAQ (reference sequence). CDR3 length equals 14 residues. This sample's time point: after dendritic cell vaccination, including at tumor progression/relapse. General observations from the study: Few patients contributed both blood and tumor specimens.

Input was 1.5 to 2.5 ug genomic DNA, or all available if less. Some clones are missing from TCRdb's copy, which holds only in-frame ones; the method was immunoSEQ multiplex PCR. The table records more than 85,000 clones, 90% of them present only once. The source is a human donor with glioblastoma. V usage is TRBV7-7 and J usage is TRBJ2-3; 7 bases are a match to TRBD1. The sample in question was blood, obtained after dendritic cell vaccination. The CDR3 protein is CASSLTGFTDTQYF. Written as DNA, the CDR3 is TGTGCTAGCAGCTTGACAGGGTTTACAGATACGCAGTATTTT.